This T cell receptor (beta chain) was sequenced in a study of shared clonotypes between healthy human individuals. From germline, CDR1 is SNHLY and CDR2 FYNNEI. The length of the CDR3 is 14 residues. V lost 3 bases to trimming and J lost 5 bases, with 13 bases between them. Sequencing used immunoSEQ multiplex PCR; TCRdb keeps in-frame clones, though not all of them. The data contain some 200,000 clones, over 80% of them seen just once; the ten biggest clones take up more than 0.06%. Sequenced: naive CD4+ T cells sorted from blood. Subset denoted: CD45RA+ positively selected. The chain employs TRBV2 and TRBJ1-2; D is possibly TRBD1 (6 bases). This TCR was sampled from a woman aged 25 to 45 in good health. CDR3 in DNA: TGTGCCAGCAGTGAGGTCAGGGGAAATTATGGCTACACCTTC. It codes for CASSEVRGNYGYTF. Filled out from reference TRBV2 and TRBJ1-2, the complete variable domain reads EPEVTQTPSHQVTQMGQEVILRCVPISNHLYFYWYRQILGQKVEFLVSFYNNEISEKSEIFDDQFSVERPDGSNFTLKIRSTKLEDSAMYFCASSEVRGNYGYTFGSGTRLTVV.